This TCR beta chain was captured in a study of blood T cell repertoires in COVID-19. In the study overall: PBMCs, B-cell-depleted T cells, or T cells provided the cDNA or gDNA that made up the material.

Germline V gene sequence: CDR1 LNHNV, CDR2 YYDKDF (reference sequence). V was pared by 0 bases and J by 14 bases, with 19 bases of the junction left unmatched. The CDR3 totals 17 residues. Authors' methods: From reference gene primer amplification, estimates of nucleated cell counts were derived. Only in-frame clones appear in the TCRdb table, and some are missing; sequencing was by immunoSEQ multiplex PCR. The DNA gave D and trimming, while V, J and clone size come from that table. The sample includes about 14,000 clones, around 73% of them seen just once. This chain uses TRBV15 with TRBJ2-1, with 7 bases identical to TRBD1. This receptor was identified in a man between 65 and 85 years old with acute or convalescent COVID-19. Sequenced material: peripheral blood. The CDR3 DNA sequence: TGTGCCACCAGCAGAGATCCACTAAACTTGGGGACCGGGACAGAGTTCTTC. Its protein is CATSRDPLNLGTGTEFF.